The 18 T cell receptor beta chains presented below share a single source sample, sequenced in a study of identical twins. Each CDR3 protein is one row after TCRdb ran MiXCR on the 5' RACE reads. The sample lists approximately 890,000 distinct CDR3 sequences, roughly an eighth occurring once. The sample also formed part of further work on yellow fever vaccine responses in identical twins.

Sequenced material: PBMCs. The receptor source for this set is a woman under 30 in good health.

V gene TRBV5-6 combines with J gene TRBJ2-5, with D perhaps TRBD2 (6 bases). The CDR3 runs 16 residues. V shed 4 bases and J shed 3 bases, with 19 bases lying between them. The germline CDR1 and CDR2 sequences are SGHDT and YYEEEE. In nucleotides, the CDR3 is TGTGCCAGCAGCGCTACCGGGACTCCGGACGAAGAGACCCAGTACTTC. Translation: CASSATGTPDEETQYF.

The chain uses TRBV5-5 and TRBJ2-1; 7 bases line up with TRBD1. Germline CDR1 SGHKS, CDR2 YYEKEE (reference sequence). CDR3 length: 17 amino acids. V was pared by 1 base and J by 5 bases, with 12 bases of the junction left unmatched. In DNA, the CDR3 is TGTGCCAGCAGCTTGCCTCCGGGACAGAAGATAAACAATGAGCAGTTCTTC. It is translated as CASSLPPGQKINNEQFF.

This clonotype was observed a handful of times. V usage is TRBV11-2 and J usage is TRBJ1-1; tentatively, D is TRBD1 (5 bases). CDR3 length: 14 amino acids. Trimming pared 5 bases from V and 2 bases from J, leaving 12 bases between. CDR1 is SGHAT and CDR2 is FQNNGV in the germline V gene. The CDR3 DNA is TGTGCCAGCAGCCCGGCCGGGGACAACACTGAAGCTTTCTTT. As protein: CASSPAGDNTEAFF.

The chain has TRBV2 and TRBJ2-5; D unclear. The CDR3 is 14 residues long. Germline loops: CDR1 SNHLY, CDR2 FYNNEI. Deletions cut 4 bases from V and 1 base from J, with 10 bases between. The CDR3 protein is CASSVVTLQETQYF. As DNA, the CDR3 is TGTGCCAGCAGTGTTGTCACTCTCCAAGAGACCCAGTACTTC.

This clonotype has just a few counts. This rearrangement joins TRBV7-2 to TRBJ2-1, with TRBD2 matching 13 bases. Losses at the gene ends were 3 bases for V and 7 bases for J; bases not matched to a gene: 6. The CDR3 has 16 residues. The germline CDR1 and CDR2 sequences are SGHTA and FQGNSA. CDR3 nucleotide sequence: TGTGCCAGCAGCTTTCAAGGGACTAGCGGGATGAATGAGCAGTTCTTC. Encoded protein: CASSFQGTSGMNEQFF.

Only a few counts were recorded for this clonotype. This chain links TRBV4-2 with TRBJ2-5; D ambiguous. Germline lookup yields CDR1 LGHNA and CDR2 YNFKEQ. The CDR3 length is 15 residues. V shed 2 bases and J shed 1 base, with 11 bases lying between them. CDR3 amino acids: CASSQFLGAQETQYF. The DNA for the CDR3 is TGTGCCAGCAGCCAATTCTTAGGCGCCCAAGAGACCCAGTACTTC.

This clonotype was found a few times. The genes are TRBV6-2 or TRBV6-3 and TRBJ2-3; the D gene is possibly TRBD1 (6 bases). CDR3 length: 13 amino acids. CDR1 and CDR2 (germline): MNHEY, SVGEGT. V lost 1 base to trimming and J lost 6 bases, with 8 bases between them. This chain's CDR3 is CASSYWQGDTQYF. CDR3 nucleotides: TGTGCCAGCAGTTACTGGCAGGGGGATACGCAGTATTTT.

This clonotype occurred many times. The rearrangement uses TRBV12-3 or TRBV12-4 and TRBJ2-1; 9 bases fit TRBD1. CDR3 size: 14 residues. Trimming removed 9 bases from V and 6 bases from J; junction bases left unmatched: 9. The CDR3 spells CASIVGTGINEQFF. The CDR3 DNA follows: TGTGCCAGTATCGTAGGGACAGGGATCAATGAGCAGTTCTTC.

This clonotype was found a few times. This sequence joins TRBV7-9 and TRBJ2-7; possible D gene TRBD2, 6 bases. CDR3 length: 15 amino acids. Germline V gene data show CDR1 as SEHNR and CDR2 as FQNEAQ (reference sequence). V was shortened by 5 bases and J by 3 bases, with 17 bases between the two germline ends. Here the CDR3 reads CASSVSGGFSYEQYF. The CDR3 DNA reads TGTGCCAGCAGCGTAAGCGGAGGGTTCAGCTACGAGCAGTACTTC.

This clonotype was observed many times. This chain links TRBV12-3 or TRBV12-4 with TRBJ1-3, with 7 bases matching TRBD1. J lost 4 bases, V lost 4 bases, and 4 bases had no gene match. The CDR3 extends over 14 amino acids. For the CDR3, the DNA is TGTGCCAGCAGTTCCCGGACAGGCGGAAACACCATATATTTT. Protein sequence: CASSSRTGGNTIYF.

This clonotype was recorded at least ten times. This sequence joins TRBV6-5 and TRBJ2-7; 8 bases map to TRBD2. Germline assignment: CDR1 MNHEY and CDR2 SVGAGI. CDR3 length: 16 residues. With V trimmed by 4 bases and J by 2 bases, 10 bases remained unmatched. CDR3 bases: TGTGCCAGCAGTTCCCGGGGACGGGAGGGCCCCTACGAGCAGTACTTC. As protein: CASSSRGREGPYEQYF.

Only a few counts were recorded for this clonotype. V is TRBV28 and J is TRBJ2-7, with D possibly matching TRBD1 (6 bases). The ends were cut back, 5 bases at V and 4 bases at J, with 12 bases in the middle. This CDR3 is 13 amino acids long. CDR1 MDHEN and CDR2 SYDVKM come from the germline V gene. As DNA, the CDR3 is TGTGCCAGCAGTCGAGGGGGTCGGTACGAGCAGTACTTC. Translated: CASSRGGRYEQYF.

This clonotype has only a few counts. The rearrangement links TRBV6-5 to TRBJ2-7, with 7 bases that match TRBD1. The CDR3 runs to 15 residues. Per germline, CDR1 MNHEY and CDR2 SVGAGI. The J segment lost 2 bases and the V segment lost 2 bases, leaving 6 bases of the junction unmatched. The CDR3 protein is CASSYTQGSPYEQYF. The DNA for the CDR3 is TGTGCCAGCAGTTACACACAGGGGTCTCCCTACGAGCAGTACTTC.

This chain joins TRBV5-1 and TRBJ2-3; 12 positions match TRBD2. In germline, CDR1 is SGHRS, CDR2 YFSETQ. CDR3 length equals 17 residues. With V trimmed by 4 bases and J by 3 bases, 9 bases remained unmatched. The DNA of the CDR3 is TGCGCCAGCAGCCCTTTGACTAGCGGGAGTCCGACAGATACGCAGTATTTT. Its translation is CASSPLTSGSPTDTQYF.

Ten or more counts support this clonotype. The chain joins TRBV10-3 to TRBJ2-2, with unresolved D. Trimming removed 2 bases from V and 0 bases from J, with 7 bases in between. CDR1 ENHRY and CDR2 SYGVKD come from the germline V gene. The CDR3 contains 15 residues. CDR3 protein: CAISEGLSNTGELFF. The CDR3 DNA reads TGTGCCATCAGTGAGGGTCTTTCGAACACCGGGGAGCTGTTTTTT.

The rearrangement uses TRBV20-1 and TRBJ2-1, with no clear D. The germline V gene encodes CDR1 DFQATT and CDR2 SNEGSKA (reference sequence). This CDR3 spans 12 amino acids. V was pared by 0 bases and J by 13 bases, with 13 bases between. This CDR3 reads CSARDRALSQFF. The CDR3 DNA is TGCAGTGCTAGAGATCGCGCATTGTCCCAGTTCTTC.

The sample holds a few counts of this clonotype. The chain recombines TRBV29-1 with TRBJ1-2; D is ambiguous. V shed 3 bases and J shed 13 bases, with 21 bases lying between them. The germline V gene encodes CDR1 SQVTM and CDR2 ANQGSEA. The CDR3 length is 13 residues. The CDR3 bases are TGCAGCGTTGATCTTGACACCCCCTCTTTGCTCACCTTC. Translating gives CSVDLDTPSLLTF. Supplemented by reference TRBV29-1 and TRBJ1-2, the full variable domain reads SAVISQKPSRDICQRGTSLTIQCQVDSQVTMMFWYRQQPGQSLTLIATANQGSEATYESGFVIDKFPISRPNLTFSTLTVSNMSPEDSSIYLCSVDLDTPSLLTFGSGTRLTVV.

Note on this clonotype: A single base separates this from a much larger clone, so it may be a read error. The J gene is TRBJ1-1, the V gene TRBV12-3 or TRBV12-4; no firm D call. V was cut by 3 bases and J by 1 base, with 6 bases left in between. The CDR3 loop spans 13 amino acids. CDR3 protein: CASSFWQNTEAFF. CDR3 nucleotides: TGTGCCAGCAGTTTTTGGCAGAACACTGAAGCTTTCTTT.